The sequence of this TCR beta chain was determined in a study of blood T cell repertoires in COVID-19. Study overall: PBMCs, B-cell-depleted T cells, or T cells provided the cDNA or gDNA that made up the material.

The CDR3 is 14 amino acids. V was cut by 1 base and J by 4 bases, with 10 bases left in between. The germline gives CDR1 SEHNR, CDR2 FQNEAQ (reference sequence). Under the authors' procedure: Nucleated cell number was recorded as an estimate derived from reference gene primer amplification. TCRdb's table, derived via immunoSEQ multiplex PCR, lists solely in-frame clones and lacks some. The V and J calls and clone size come from that table; D and trimming were worked out from the DNA. The sample holds over 200,000 clones, approximately 83% seen once. This TCR was recovered from a man aged 35-49 years with acute or convalescent COVID-19. Sequencing was performed on peripheral blood. This chain links TRBV7-9 with TRBJ1-1, with a weak D call TRBD1 (6 bases). CDR3 protein: CASSLGQGFTEAFF. Here the CDR3 DNA reads TGTGCCAGCAGCTTAGGGCAGGGGTTCACTGAAGCTTTCTTT.